This T cell receptor beta chain emerged from a study of blood T cell repertoires in COVID-19. Whole-study context: COVID-19 samples collected from the United States, Italy and Spain covered acute and convalescent phases. From T cells, B-cell-depleted T cells, or PBMCs came the material, which was cDNA or gDNA.

Source study methods: For nucleated cells, counts were estimated from reference gene primer amplification. The table came from immunoSEQ multiplex PCR; TCRdb's copy has only in-frame clones and leaves some out. That table furnishes V, J and clone size, whereas the DNA furnished D and trimming. Here the sample spans fewer than 250,000 clones, 70% to 90% being singletons. V lost 0 bases, J lost 4 bases, and 8 bases stayed unmatched. Germline assignment: CDR1 KGHSH and CDR2 LQKENI. CDR3 length: 19 residues. The origin of this receptor is a woman aged 80 or over with acute or convalescent COVID-19. The specimen sequenced was peripheral blood. The rearrangement uses TRBV18 and TRBJ2-6; 11 bases map to TRBD1. For the CDR3, the DNA is TGTGCCAGCTCACCACCCTCGGGACAGGGGGTAAGGGGGGCCAACGTCCTGACTTTC. Protein sequence: CASSPPSGQGVRGANVLTF.